What follows are 28 T cell receptor beta chains derived from one specimen sequenced in a study of shared clonotypes between healthy human individuals. TCRdb keeps only in-frame clones here, not all; method: immunoSEQ multiplex PCR. The sample lists approximately 1,500,000 clones, around 95% occurring once. Sequencing was performed on naive CD4+ T cells sorted from blood. Subset defined: CD45RA+ positively selected. The receptors were sampled from a man aged 25-45 years in good health.

The chain has TRBV15 and TRBJ2-3; D is perhaps TRBD2 (6 bases). The CDR3 consists of 15 residues. CDR1 is LNHNV, CDR2 YYDKDF, per germline (reference sequence). V lost 1 base to trimming and J lost 2 bases, with 10 bases between them. The CDR3 reads CATSRGPGVTDTQYF. Here the CDR3 DNA reads TGTGCCACCAGCAGAGGCCCGGGGGTCACAGATACGCAGTATTTT.

The CDR3: CASSQDLRGSSYNEQFF. As DNA, the CDR3 is TGTGCCAGCAGCCAAGATCTCCGCGGGAGCTCCTACAATGAGCAGTTCTTC. The V and J genes are TRBV4-2 and TRBJ2-1, with TRBD2 matching 7 bases. The CDR3 covers 17 residues. From germline, CDR1 is LGHNA and CDR2 YNFKEQ. After removal of 0 bases from V and 0 bases from J, the junction contained 5 bases not matched to a gene.

The chain is built from TRBV12-2 and TRBJ2-2; the DNA was not compared with TRBD1, the D call given in the table. TRBV12-2 represents a pseudogene. The CDR3 is made up of 23 amino acids. The CDR3 sequence: CASRPRTRPIDEKDRSRTGELFF. The CDR3 coding sequence is TGTGCAAGTCGTCCAAGAACTCGACCGATAGACGAAAAGGACAGGTCCCGAACCGGGGAGCTGTTTTTT.

CDR3: CASSEGGTVQETQYF. The DNA for the CDR3 is TGCGCCAGCAGTGAGGGGGGGACGGTACAAGAGACCCAGTACTTC. The V gene is TRBV10-1, the J gene TRBJ2-5; tentatively, D is TRBD2 (6 bases). The CDR3 extends over 15 amino acids. Germline V gene data show CDR1 as WNHNN and CDR2 as SYGVQD (reference sequence). With 2 bases removed from V and 2 bases from J, the gap between germline ends came to 12 bases.

The chain links TRBV18 to TRBJ1-1; 10 positions match TRBD1. Per germline, CDR1 KGHSH and CDR2 LQKENI. The CDR3 spans 15 residues. With 5 bases clipped from V and 4 bases from J, the junction kept 7 bases outside the gene matches. The CDR3 nucleotides read TGTGCCAGCTCAGCGACAGGGGGCGCGTTCACTGAAGCTTTCTTT. It codes for CASSATGGAFTEAFF.

This clone was observed once. The gene calls are TRBV6-1 and TRBJ2-5; D may be TRBD2 (5 bases). V was shortened by 4 bases and J by 5 bases, with 11 bases between the two germline ends. Germline-derived CDR1 and CDR2 are MNHNS and SASEGT. CDR3 length equals 13 residues. The CDR3 DNA is TGTGCCAGCAGTGCCCGGGATCAGGAGACCCAGTACTTC. This encodes CASSARDQETQYF.

The gene calls are TRBV10-1 and TRBJ1-5, with D perhaps TRBD1 (5 bases). V shed 3 bases and J shed 4 bases, with 10 bases lying between them. The CDR3 length is 14 residues. Germline-derived CDR1 and CDR2 are WNHNN and SYGVQD (reference sequence). The CDR3 loop is CASSEQESNQPQHF. The CDR3 nucleotides are TGCGCCAGCAGTGAACAGGAATCGAATCAGCCCCAGCATTTT.

The chain employs TRBV10-3 and TRBJ2-7; TRBD1 matches 9 bases. With V trimmed by 5 bases and J by 4 bases, 6 bases remained unmatched. This CDR3 is built from 14 residues. The germline V gene has CDR1 ENHRY and CDR2 SYGVKD. The CDR3 DNA follows: TGTGCCATCAGTTCACAGGGGGCAGAGTACGAGCAGTACTTC. Its translation: CAISSQGAEYEQYF.

This clone showed up just a few times. This chain joins TRBV28 and TRBJ2-2, with a weak D call TRBD1 (6 bases). Germline assignment: CDR1 MDHEN and CDR2 SYDVKM. This CDR3 is built from 16 residues. Trimming pared 5 bases from V and 1 base from J, leaving 14 bases between. DNA of the CDR3: TGTGCCAGCAGTCTACGGACAGCTCTGAACACCGGGGAGCTGTTTTTT. Translating gives CASSLRTALNTGELFF. The complete variable domain, with remaining parts taken from reference TRBV28 and TRBJ2-2, reads DVKVTQSSRYLVKRTGEKVFLECVQDMDHENMFWYRQDPGLGLRLIYFSYDVKMKEKGDIPEGYSVSREKKERFSLILESASTNQTSMYLCASSLRTALNTGELFFGEGSRLTVL.

This clone was observed a single time. The same CDR3 also results from other DNA sequences found in this sample. This rearrangement joins TRBV19 to TRBJ2-7; D might be TRBD2 (5 bases). This CDR3 contains 13 residues. Germline-derived CDR1 and CDR2 are LNHDA and SQIVND (reference sequence). V was cut by 4 bases and J by 1 base, with 8 bases left in between. CDR3 coding DNA: TGTGCCAGTAGTAATCGGGGTTCCTACGAGCAGTACTTC. Residues: CASSNRGSYEQYF. The variable domain in full, with the rest retrieved from reference TRBV19 and TRBJ2-7, is DGGITQSPKYLFRKEGQNVTLSCEQNLNHDAMYWYRQDPGQGLRLIYYSQIVNDFQKGDIAEGYSVSREKKESFPLTVTSAQKNPTAFYLCASSNRGSYEQYFGPGTRLTVT.

V is TRBV30 and J is TRBJ2-5; D may correspond to TRBD1 or TRBD2 (6 bases each). V lost 0 bases and J 4 bases, leaving 18 bases between the germline ends. The germline V gene encodes CDR1 GTSNPN and CDR2 SVGIG (reference sequence). CDR3 length: 16 residues. CDR3 in DNA: TGTGCCTGGAGTGTTTGGCGGGGACATCCGATAGAGACCCAGTACTTC. Its protein product is CAWSVWRGHPIETQYF.

This chain joins TRBV18 and TRBJ2-2; tentative D call: TRBD1 (6 bases). V lost 3 bases and J lost 8, with 13 bases in between. The CDR3 runs to 14 residues. Germline lookup yields CDR1 KGHSH and CDR2 LQKENI. Here the CDR3 DNA reads TGTGCCAGCTCACCGGTACAGGGATTTGGGGAGCTGTTTTTT. Translating it yields CASSPVQGFGELFF.

The gene calls are TRBV9 and TRBJ1-4; tentatively, D is TRBD1 (5 bases). The CDR3 extends over 13 amino acids. CDR1 is SGDLS, CDR2 YYNGEE, per germline. Trimming removed 7 bases at V and 2 bases at J, with 9 bases between. CDR3 sequence: CASGDATNEKLFF. The CDR3 DNA reads as TGTGCCAGCGGGGACGCTACTAATGAAAAACTGTTTTTT.

CDR3 bases: TGTGCCAGCAGCCGAGGACGACAGGGGGTATTGAATGAGCAGTTCTTC. Its translation is CASSRGRQGVLNEQFF. The chain uses TRBV5-4 and TRBJ2-1; 9 bases match TRBD1. Trimming at V came to 4 bases and at J to 7 bases, leaving 12 bases not matched to a gene. The germline gives CDR1 SGHNT, CDR2 YYREEE (reference sequence). CDR3 length: 16 amino acids.

The chain has TRBV21-1 and TRBJ2-1; the table's D call, TRBD2, was not checked against the DNA. TRBV21-1 constitutes a pseudogene. The CDR3 has 17 amino acids. The CDR3 here is CASSKGERYSSYNEQFF. CDR3 nucleotides: TGTGCCAGCAGCAAAGGAGAGCGGTACAGCTCCTACAATGAGCAGTTCTTC.

The rearrangement links TRBV28 to TRBJ2-7, with 7 bases fitting TRBD1. Trimming cost V 7 bases and J 0 bases; bases outside gene matches: 9. This CDR3 contains 15 residues. Germline V gene lookup returns CDR1 MDHEN and CDR2 SYDVKM. In DNA form, the CDR3 reads TGTGCCAGCATCGACAGGGTAAGGCACTCCTACGAGCAGTACTTC. Its protein product is CASIDRVRHSYEQYF. The whole variable domain, remainder taken from reference TRBV28 and TRBJ2-7, is DVKVTQSSRYLVKRTGEKVFLECVQDMDHENMFWYRQDPGLGLRLIYFSYDVKMKEKGDIPEGYSVSREKKERFSLILESASTNQTSMYLCASIDRVRHSYEQYFGPGTRLTVT.

The J gene is TRBJ1-4, the V gene TRBV9, with a possible D match to TRBD1 (5 bases). The CDR3 is made up of 15 amino acids. The germline gives CDR1 SGDLS, CDR2 YYNGEE. Trimming removed 0 bases at V and 10 bases at J, with 16 bases between. Written as DNA, the CDR3 is TGTGCCAGCAGCGTAGAGGCGCGGCAGGGTGGAAAACTGTTTTTT. Translation gives CASSVEARQGGKLFF.

The chain links TRBV30 to TRBJ2-2; no clear D gene. Germline-derived CDR1 and CDR2 are GTSNPN and SVGIG (reference sequence). V lost 0 bases and J 4 bases, leaving 6 bases between the germline ends. This CDR3 has 13 amino acids. The CDR3 loop is CAWSVGLTGELFF. As DNA, the CDR3 is TGTGCCTGGAGTGTAGGCCTCACCGGGGAGCTGTTTTTT. The complete variable domain, with remaining parts taken from reference TRBV30 and TRBJ2-2, reads SQTIHQWPATLVQPVGSPLSLECTVEGTSNPNLYWYRQAAGRGLQLLFYSVGIGQISSEVPQNLSASRPQDRQFILSSKKLLLSDSGFYLCAWSVGLTGELFFGEGSRLTVL.

The genes are TRBV10-3 and TRBJ2-1, with TRBD2 matching 13 bases. Looked up from germline, CDR1 is ENHRY and CDR2 is SYGVKD. The CDR3 totals 17 residues. V trimming: 2 bases; J trimming: 6 bases; junction bases outside the gene matches: 7. The CDR3 here is CAISEGTSGIASNEQFF. The CDR3 bases are TGTGCCATCAGTGAGGGGACTAGCGGGATTGCCTCCAATGAGCAGTTCTTC.

This clone was seen just once. The chain recombines TRBV18 with TRBJ2-1, with 16 positions matching TRBD2. The CDR3 is made up of 17 amino acids. The germline gives CDR1 KGHSH, CDR2 LQKENI. V lost 3 bases and J lost 9; bases outside the gene matches: 8. CDR3 nucleotides: TGTGCCAGCTCACCTGGGACTAGCGGGAGGGCCGACGGTGAGCAGTTCTTC. Amino acids: CASSPGTSGRADGEQFF.

As for this clone: Germline and junction disagree at one end, which may indicate a read error. Other DNA sequences in this sample translate to the same CDR3. The chain combines TRBV5-1 with TRBJ2-7; TRBD1 matches 11 bases. The CDR3 has 15 amino acids. From germline, CDR1 is SGHRS and CDR2 YFSETQ. The CDR3 coding sequence is TGCGCCAGCAGTTTGGCCGGGACAGGGGGTTACGAGCAGTACTTC. Translating it yields CASSLAGTGGYEQYF.

The chain has TRBV2 and TRBJ2-1, with D possibly being TRBD1 (5 bases). V was clipped by 8 bases and J by 0 bases, with 17 bases between them. The CDR3 length is 16 residues. Germline CDR1 and CDR2: SNHLY and FYNNEI. CDR3 residues: CASGDRSISSYNEQFF. The CDR3 region has the DNA TGTGCCAGCGGCGACAGATCAATAAGCTCCTACAATGAGCAGTTCTTC.

The V gene is TRBV28, the J gene TRBJ2-1; D is uncertain. The CDR3 is 11 residues long. From germline, CDR1 is MDHEN and CDR2 SYDVKM. Trimming cost V 11 bases and J 8 bases, with 13 bases left between them. The CDR3 DNA follows: TGTGCCGCCGTGAGGTTGGATGAGCAGTTCTTC. Its translation: CAAVRLDEQFF.

V and J are TRBV2 and TRBJ2-3; no clear D gene. V lost 4 bases and J lost 3, with 8 bases in between. CDR1 SNHLY and CDR2 FYNNEI come from the germline V gene. The CDR3 length is 13 residues. The CDR3 here is CASSAGWTDTQYF. The DNA for the CDR3 is TGTGCCAGCAGTGCGGGTTGGACAGATACGCAGTATTTT.

Note on this clone: Other DNA variants within this sample encode the same CDR3. V gene TRBV6-4 combines with J gene TRBJ1-1; the D is unclear. Germline CDR1 reads MRHNA; CDR2 reads SNTAGT. V was shortened by 6 bases and J by 2 bases, with 10 bases between the two germline ends. The CDR3 totals 13 residues. The CDR3 DNA follows: TGTGCCAGCAGCGTCAAGACCAACACTGAAGCTTTCTTT. Translating it yields CASSVKTNTEAFF.

V is TRBV6-5 and J is TRBJ1-1, with D possibly being TRBD1 (5 bases). The CDR3 length is 15 residues. CDR1 is MNHEY, CDR2 SVGAGI, per germline. The V and J ends lost 5 bases and 7 bases respectively, with 20 bases between them. CDR3 bases: TGTGCCAGCAGTACAGGTCCCCCCGCTTCTAATGAAGCTTTCTTT. Encoded protein: CASSTGPPASNEAFF.

The rearrangement joins TRBV9 to TRBJ1-3, with a possible D match to TRBD1 (6 bases). V lost 0 bases and J 6 bases, leaving 22 bases between the germline ends. Germline CDR1 is SGDLS and CDR2 is YYNGEE. The CDR3 is 18 amino acids. CDR3 sequence: CASSVGDTTIPSENTIYF. In DNA, the CDR3 is TGTGCCAGCAGCGTAGGGGACACAACAATACCAAGCGAAAACACCATATATTTT.

The chain combines TRBV7-8 with TRBJ2-5, with D unclear. With 6 bases removed from V and 5 bases from J, the gap between germline ends came to 16 bases. CDR1 and CDR2 (germline): SGHVS, FQNEAQ. The CDR3 sequence is 14 residues long. DNA for the CDR3: TGTGCCAGCAGTTTTATTGCAGGTGGGGAGACCCAGTACTTC. Its translation: CASSFIAGGETQYF.